This entry lists 31 T cell receptor beta chains sequenced from one sample in a study of radiation and T cells in renal cell carcinoma. Profiled with immunoSEQ multiplex PCR; TCRdb holds only in-frame clones, not every one. The repertoire holds about 120,000 clones, with roughly 77% as singletons. Time point given: blood 2 weeks post-SBRT. As for treatment: 15 Gy SBRT to primary tumor, nephrectomy 4 weeks later. The sequenced sample was blood, obtained from a patient whose treatment included radiotherapy and nephrectomy. These receptors were taken from a woman aged 60 to 75 with renal cell carcinoma.

Notes on this clone: Other DNA sequences in the same sample also yield this CDR3. V and J are TRBV19 and TRBJ1-2, with D unclear. Trimming left V 3 bases short and J 8 bases short, with 10 bases between. Per germline, CDR1 LNHDA and CDR2 SQIVND (reference sequence). This CDR3 has 12 residues. CDR3 coding DNA: TGTGCCAGTAGTATTCAAGGCGGAGGCTACACCTTC. Its translation is CASSIQGGGYTF.

J is TRBJ1-6 and V is TRBV6-5; D ambiguous. The CDR3 is made up of 14 amino acids. Trimming left V 8 bases short and J 5 bases short, with 13 bases between. The germline gives CDR1 MNHEY, CDR2 SVGAGI. The CDR3 is CASRLETHNSPLHF. The CDR3 nucleotides are TGTGCCAGCCGACTGGAGACTCATAATTCACCCCTCCACTTT.

The chain joins TRBV6-6 to TRBJ1-1; D unclear. V was trimmed by 2 bases and J by 3 bases, leaving 10 bases between them. CDR1 is MNHNY, CDR2 SVGAGI, per germline (reference sequence). This CDR3 region has 14 residues. CDR3 in DNA: TGTGCCAGCAGTTACGGCGGGAAATACACTGAAGCTTTCTTT. It specifies CASSYGGKYTEAFF.

The chain links TRBV6-6 to TRBJ1-5, with D possibly TRBD1 on 5 matching bases. Germline CDR1 and CDR2: MNHNY and SVGAGI (reference sequence). With 7 bases removed from V and 3 bases from J, the gap between germline ends came to 10 bases. CDR3 size: 13 residues. CDR3 sequence (DNA): TGTGCCAGCACCGGGACGTCCAATCAGCCCCAGCATTTT. Protein: CASTGTSNQPQHF.

V gene TRBV28 combines with J gene TRBJ2-7; TRBD1 might be the D (5 bases). V was cut by 3 bases and J by 5 bases, with 11 bases left in between. Germline CDR1 is MDHEN and CDR2 is SYDVKM. CDR3 size: 13 residues. CDR3 DNA: TGTGCCAGCAGTTTGCAGGGTACCAACGAGCAGTACTTC. Translating it yields CASSLQGTNEQYF.

The V gene is TRBV27, the J gene TRBJ2-5; D gene ambiguous. The V gene's germline CDR1 is MNHEY and CDR2 SMNVEV (reference sequence). The CDR3 has 13 amino acids. Trimming removed 5 bases at V and 0 bases at J, with 7 bases between. The CDR3 spells CASSRRYQETQYF. CDR3 bases: TGTGCCAGCAGTCGACGGTACCAAGAGACCCAGTACTTC.

This clone was seen once. This rearrangement joins TRBV21-1 to TRBJ2-6; TRBD1 is taken as the D call from the table, unchecked against the DNA. TRBV21-1 is flagged as a pseudogene. CDR3 length: 23 residues. The DNA for the CDR3 is TGTGCCAGCAGCAGGACGTCGAGGCCGACTCAGACAGGAAAAAGCTCTGGGGCCAACGTCCTGACTTTC. Residues: CASSRTSRPTQTGKSSGANVLTF.

V usage is TRBV5-1 and J usage is TRBJ2-2, with 9 nucleotides matching TRBD2. The length of the CDR3 is 15 residues. Per germline, CDR1 SGHRS and CDR2 YFSETQ. With 4 bases clipped from V and 3 bases from J, the junction kept 4 bases outside the gene matches. CDR3 coding DNA: TGCGCCAGCAGCCCGAGACTAGCGGACACCGGGGAGCTGTTTTTT. Protein: CASSPRLADTGELFF.

This rearrangement joins TRBV2 to TRBJ1-2; D is unresolved. Trimming took off 1 base at V and 4 bases at J, with 13 bases between the two ends. The length of the CDR3 is 15 residues. Looked up from germline, CDR1 is SNHLY and CDR2 is FYNNEI. The CDR3 is CASSEGPRDVYGYTF. CDR3 nucleotides: TGTGCCAGCAGTGAAGGCCCGCGGGATGTCTATGGCTACACCTTC.

The gene calls are TRBV5-8 and TRBJ1-1, with 8 bases that match TRBD1. In germline, CDR1 is SGHTS, CDR2 YDEGEE. The V gene end was trimmed by 0 bases and the J gene end by 2 bases; junction bases not matched to a gene: 9. The CDR3 sequence is 17 residues long. CDR3 coding DNA: TGTGCCAGCAGCTTGGGTCCTCCTGGGACAGGAAACACTGAAGCTTTCTTT. The encoded protein is CASSLGPPGTGNTEAFF.

The chain couples TRBV6-5 to TRBJ1-2; D unresolved. The CDR3 is made up of 16 amino acids. With 0 bases removed from V and 2 bases from J, the gap between germline ends came to 13 bases. CDR1 and CDR2 (germline): MNHEY, SVGAGI. The CDR3 spells CASSYSPSTLNYGYTF. CDR3 in DNA: TGTGCCAGCAGTTACTCCCCCAGCACATTGAACTATGGCTACACCTTC.

This rearrangement joins TRBV9 to TRBJ2-7; TRBD2 agrees at 12 bases. V trimming: 6 bases; J trimming: 2 bases; junction bases outside the gene matches: 6. Germline V gene data show CDR1 as SGDLS and CDR2 as YYNGEE. The CDR3 spans 15 residues. The CDR3 DNA follows: TGTGCCAGCATTTTGACTAGCGGGAGAACCTACGAGCAGTACTTC. Its protein is CASILTSGRTYEQYF.

This chain connects TRBV5-6 to TRBJ2-1, with 7 bases aligning to TRBD2. The CDR3 spans 16 residues. J gave up 4 bases and V 2 bases, and 9 bases lay outside the gene matches. Germline V gene sequence: CDR1 SGHDT, CDR2 YYEEEE. The DNA of the CDR3 is TGTGCCAGCAGCTTTCTCCCGGGGGGATCGTACAATGAGCAGTTCTTC. Its protein product is CASSFLPGGSYNEQFF.

V gene TRBV6-1 combines with J gene TRBJ1-4; 10 positions agree with TRBD1. After removal of 6 bases from V and 7 bases from J, the junction contained 5 bases not matched to a gene. In germline, CDR1 is MNHNS, CDR2 SASEGT. The CDR3 totals 14 residues. CDR3 residues: CASRRQGASEKLFF. The CDR3 coding sequence is TGTGCCAGCAGGAGACAGGGGGCGAGTGAAAAACTGTTTTTT.

The chain links TRBV10-2 to TRBJ1-6; no clear D. This CDR3 is built from 16 residues. From germline, CDR1 is WSHSY and CDR2 SAAADI. V was clipped by 9 bases and J by 9 bases, with 24 bases between them. CDR3 sequence (DNA): TGCGCCAGTAGTAATATTGAGACCGGGAACCCTTCACCCCTCCACTTT. Translated: CASSNIETGNPSPLHF.

The V gene is TRBV7-9, the J gene TRBJ2-7; no firm D call. The CDR3 contains 13 residues. Trimming stripped 5 bases from V and 6 bases from J, with 14 bases between. Germline V lookup: CDR1 SEHNR, CDR2 FQNEAQ (reference sequence). CDR3 amino acids: CASSTGPGIEQYF. The CDR3, as DNA: TGTGCCAGCAGCACCGGACCAGGCATCGAGCAGTACTTC.

This clone was seen only a few times. J is TRBJ1-1 and V is TRBV30; no firm D call. V lost 8 bases to trimming and J lost 2 bases, with 18 bases between them. The CDR3 is 14 amino acids. Germline-derived CDR1 and CDR2 are GTSNPN and SVGIG (reference sequence). As DNA, the CDR3 is TGTGCCCTACACGGGGTCTCCTCTAACACTGAAGCTTTCTTT. Encoded protein: CALHGVSSNTEAFF.

The chain couples TRBV9 to TRBJ1-6; 7 nucleotides agree with TRBD1. The CDR3 runs to 17 residues. Germline V gene sequence: CDR1 SGDLS, CDR2 YYNGEE. With 0 bases clipped from V and 5 bases from J, the junction kept 8 bases outside the gene matches. The CDR3 loop is CASSVGGGGRNNSPLHF. CDR3 nucleotide sequence: TGTGCCAGCAGCGTAGGAGGGGGCGGGAGAAATAATTCACCCCTCCACTTT.

The rearrangement joins TRBV4-1 to TRBJ1-3; possibly TRBD1 for D (5 bases). The CDR3 totals 16 residues. V lost 0 bases, J lost 4 bases, and 13 bases lay in between. Germline V CDR1 and CDR2: MGHRA, YSYEKL. CDR3 DNA sequence: TGCGCCAGCAGCCAAGACCCCAGGGCAGGAGGAAACACCATATATTTT. Its protein is CASSQDPRAGGNTIYF.

The chain uses TRBV5-1 and TRBJ1-5, with D uncertain. With 1 base removed from V and 3 bases from J, the gap between germline ends came to 11 bases. CDR1 is SGHRS, CDR2 YFSETQ, per germline. This CDR3 spans 15 amino acids. DNA of the CDR3: TGCGCCAGCAGCTTGTCACCAACCCCCAATCAGCCCCAGCATTTT. Translating gives CASSLSPTPNQPQHF.

The J gene is TRBJ2-5, the V gene TRBV5-4, with TRBD2 matching 10 bases. In germline, CDR1 is SGHNT, CDR2 YYREEE (reference sequence). With V trimmed by 0 bases and J by 5 bases, 13 bases remained unmatched. The CDR3 is 18 residues long. This CDR3 is CASSLELAGGSMVETQYF. CDR3 sequence (DNA): TGTGCCAGCAGCTTGGAATTAGCGGGGGGTTCTATGGTGGAGACCCAGTACTTC.

The chain combines TRBV6-5 with TRBJ1-5; possibly TRBD1 for D (5 bases). The CDR3 is 14 residues long. Germline assignment: CDR1 MNHEY and CDR2 SVGAGI. Trimming stripped 5 bases from V and 5 bases from J, with 13 bases between. CDR3 in amino acids: CASSRERGYQPQHF. The CDR3 DNA is TGTGCCAGCAGTAGGGAAAGGGGATATCAGCCCCAGCATTTT.

The chain combines TRBV9 with TRBJ1-1; D gene unclear. CDR1 SGDLS and CDR2 YYNGEE come from the germline V gene. V was shortened by 0 bases and J by 0 bases, with 9 bases between the two germline ends. The CDR3 loop spans 15 amino acids. The DNA for the CDR3 is TGTGCCAGCAGCGTAGGTCCCGGCATGAACACTGAAGCTTTCTTT. This translates into CASSVGPGMNTEAFF.

The chain has TRBV6-1 and TRBJ2-1; TRBD2 might be the D (5 bases). There are 15 residues in the CDR3. Per germline, CDR1 MNHNS and CDR2 SASEGT. The germline V and J ends were trimmed by 4 bases and 0 bases, with 10 bases remaining between them. CDR3 in amino acids: CASSGVGSSYNEQFF. The CDR3 nucleotides read TGTGCCAGCAGTGGGGTGGGGAGCTCCTACAATGAGCAGTTCTTC.

The CDR3 loop reads CASSYRYGTEAFF. The CDR3 DNA reads TGTGCCAGCAGTTACAGGTACGGCACTGAAGCTTTCTTT. This chain joins TRBV27 and TRBJ1-1; a possible D gene is TRBD1 (5 bases). Germline V CDR1 and CDR2: MNHEY, SMNVEV (reference sequence). The CDR3 runs 13 residues. V lost 4 bases and J lost 4, with 10 bases in between.

On this clone itself: The germline gene is not matched at one end of the junction; a read error may be the cause. This chain uses TRBV19 with TRBJ1-5; 8 bases fit TRBD1. Germline CDR1 is LNHDA and CDR2 is SQIVND (reference sequence). The CDR3 consists of 15 residues. CDR3 in amino acids: CASSLDRGLHQPQHF. CDR3 coding DNA: TGTGCCAGTAGTCTAGACAGGGGACTCCATCAGCCCCAGCATTTT. Full variable domain (rest looked up from reference TRBV19 and TRBJ1-5): DGGITQSPKYLFRKEGQNVTLSCEQNLNHDAMYWYRQDPGQGLRLIYYSQIVNDFQKGDIAEGYSVSREKKESFPLTVTSAQKNPTAFYLCASSLDRGLHQPQHFGDGTRLSIL.

This chain joins TRBV6-1 and TRBJ2-2, with D perhaps being TRBD1 or TRBD2 (6 bases each). The germline V gene has CDR1 MNHNS and CDR2 SASEGT. This CDR3 spans 18 amino acids. V dropped 2 bases and J dropped 0 bases, with 16 bases sitting between them. CDR3 nucleotide sequence: TGTGCCAGCAGTGAACCACGGGGGCTAGGAGCGAACACCGGGGAGCTGTTTTTT. Its translation: CASSEPRGLGANTGELFF.

The chain carries TRBV7-2 and TRBJ1-3, with TRBD1 as a possible D gene (5 bases). The length of the CDR3 is 15 residues. Trimming took 5 bases from V and 0 from J, leaving 11 bases between them. Germline lookup yields CDR1 SGHTA and CDR2 FQGNSA. The CDR3 reads CASSPDSYSGNTIYF. CDR3 DNA sequence: TGTGCCAGCAGCCCCGACAGTTACTCTGGAAACACCATATATTTT.

This rearrangement joins TRBV4-1 to TRBJ2-3; perhaps TRBD2 as D (5 bases). The CDR3 contains 16 residues. Trimming shortened V by 4 bases and J by 6 bases, and 20 bases separated the two germline ends. The germline V gene encodes CDR1 MGHRA and CDR2 YSYEKL. CDR3 nucleotide sequence: TGCGCCAGCAGCCCCACATCGTCCGGGGAAGGGGATACGCAGTATTTT. Amino acids: CASSPTSSGEGDTQYF.

This clone has a handful of counts. The rearrangement uses TRBV4-1 and TRBJ1-4; D ambiguous. The CDR3 consists of 17 residues. From germline, CDR1 is MGHRA and CDR2 YSYEKL. V lost 0 bases and J 3 bases, leaving 14 bases between the germline ends. CDR3 nucleotide sequence: TGCGCCAGCAGCCAAGATACAGCCAGGATGGCTAATGAAAAACTGTTTTTT. Its protein product is CASSQDTARMANEKLFF.

This chain connects TRBV6-6 to TRBJ1-1; TRBD1 agrees at 7 bases. V trimming: 6 bases; J trimming: 4 bases; junction bases outside the gene matches: 5. This CDR3 spans 13 amino acids. From germline, CDR1 is MNHNY and CDR2 SVGAGI (reference sequence). CDR3 protein: CASSDRVRTEAFF. The CDR3 DNA reads TGTGCCAGCAGCGACAGGGTTCGCACTGAAGCTTTCTTT.